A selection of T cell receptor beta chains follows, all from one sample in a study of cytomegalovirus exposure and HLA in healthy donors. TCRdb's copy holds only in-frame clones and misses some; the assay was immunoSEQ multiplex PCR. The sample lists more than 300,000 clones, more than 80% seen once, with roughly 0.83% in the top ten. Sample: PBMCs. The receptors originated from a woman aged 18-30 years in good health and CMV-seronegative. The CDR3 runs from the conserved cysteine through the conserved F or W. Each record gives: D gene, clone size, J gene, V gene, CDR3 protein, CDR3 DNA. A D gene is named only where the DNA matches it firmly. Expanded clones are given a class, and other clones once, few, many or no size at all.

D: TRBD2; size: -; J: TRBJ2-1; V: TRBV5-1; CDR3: CASSLLGSGVNNEQFF; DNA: TGCGCCAGCAGCTTGCTGGGTAGCGGGGTCAACAATGAGCAGTTCTTC
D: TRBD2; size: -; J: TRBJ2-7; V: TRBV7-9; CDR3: CASSPRSGSSYEQYF; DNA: TGTGCCAGCAGCCCCCGAAGCGGGAGCTCCTACGAGCAGTACTTC
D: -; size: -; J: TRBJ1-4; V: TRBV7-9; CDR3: CASSFFDAGEKLFF; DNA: TGTGCCAGCAGCTTTTTCGACGCCGGGGAAAAACTGTTTTTT
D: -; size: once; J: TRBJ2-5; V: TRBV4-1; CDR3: CASSQDPGFRETQYF; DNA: TGCGCCAGCAGCCAAGATCCGGGTTTCCGAGAGACCCAGTACTTC
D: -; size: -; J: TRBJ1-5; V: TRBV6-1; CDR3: CASKQGTGQPQHF; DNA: TGTGCCAGCAAACAGGGCACCGGTCAGCCCCAGCATTTT
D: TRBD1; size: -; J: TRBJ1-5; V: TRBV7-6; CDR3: CASSLSQGDQPQHF; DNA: TGTGCCAGCAGCTTATCTCAGGGGGATCAGCCCCAGCATTTT
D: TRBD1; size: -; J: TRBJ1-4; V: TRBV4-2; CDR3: CASSPRQGGTNEKLFF; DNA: TGTGCCAGCAGCCCACGACAGGGAGGCACTAATGAAAAACTGTTTTTT
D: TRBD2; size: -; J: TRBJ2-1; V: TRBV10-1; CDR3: CASSELAGGSSYNEQFF; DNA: TGCGCCAGCAGTGAATTAGCGGGGGGGAGCTCCTACAATGAGCAGTTCTTC
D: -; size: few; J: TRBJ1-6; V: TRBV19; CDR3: CASSTTSNSPLHF; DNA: TGTGCCAGTAGTACCACTTCTAATTCACCCCTCCACTTT
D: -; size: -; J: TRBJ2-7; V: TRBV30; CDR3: CAIEGVGDEQYF; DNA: TGTGCCATAGAAGGAGTCGGGGACGAGCAGTACTTC
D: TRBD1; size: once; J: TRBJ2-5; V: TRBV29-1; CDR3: CSVTTGGGETQYF; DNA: TGCAGCGTCACGACAGGGGGCGGGGAGACCCAGTACTTC
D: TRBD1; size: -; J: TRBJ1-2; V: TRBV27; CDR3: CASSRTGRGYGYTF; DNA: TGTGCCAGCAGCCGGACAGGGAGGGGCTATGGCTACACCTTC
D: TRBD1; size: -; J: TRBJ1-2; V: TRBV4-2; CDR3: CASSPFLKGQRHGYTF; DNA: TGTGCCAGCAGCCCCTTCTTAAAGGGACAGAGACATGGCTACACCTTC
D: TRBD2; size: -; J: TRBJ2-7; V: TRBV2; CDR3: CASTDPAGTSGRAGISYEQYF; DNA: TGTGCCAGCACTGACCCCGCCGGAACTAGCGGGAGGGCCGGGATCTCCTACGAGCAGTACTTC
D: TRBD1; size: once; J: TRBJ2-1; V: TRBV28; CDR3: CAINSFGTGINEQFF; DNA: TGTGCCATCAACAGTTTTGGGACAGGGATCAATGAGCAGTTCTTC
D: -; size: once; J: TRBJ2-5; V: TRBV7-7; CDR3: CASSFTSEETQYF; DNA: TGTGCCAGCAGCTTTACTAGTGAAGAGACCCAGTACTTC
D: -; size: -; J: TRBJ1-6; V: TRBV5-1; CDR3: CASSLEGASYNSPLHF; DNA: TGCGCCAGCAGCTTGGAAGGGGCCTCCTATAATTCACCCCTCCACTTT
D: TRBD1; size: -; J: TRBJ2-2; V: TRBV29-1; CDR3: CSVEEQGLNTGELFF; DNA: TGCAGCGTTGAGGAACAGGGGCTCAACACCGGGGAGCTGTTTTTT
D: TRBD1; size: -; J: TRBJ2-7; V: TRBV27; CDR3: CASSLTGGAGEQYF; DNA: TGTGCCAGCAGTCTAACAGGGGGAGCGGGTGAGCAGTACTTC
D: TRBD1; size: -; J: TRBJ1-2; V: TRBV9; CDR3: CASSDRTGFNYGYTF; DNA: TGTGCCAGCAGCGACCGGACAGGGTTTAACTATGGCTACACCTTC
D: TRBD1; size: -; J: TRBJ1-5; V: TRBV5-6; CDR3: CASSLAGGRGQPQHF; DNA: TGTGCCAGCAGCTTGGCAGGGGGAAGGGGGCAGCCCCAGCATTTT
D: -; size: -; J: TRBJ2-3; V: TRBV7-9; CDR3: CASSFPARTSTDTQYF; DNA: TGTGCCAGCAGCTTTCCAGCAAGGACTAGCACAGATACGCAGTATTTT
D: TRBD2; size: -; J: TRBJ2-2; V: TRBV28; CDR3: CASSRLAGVDGTGELFF; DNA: TGTGCCAGCAGTCGGCTCGCGGGAGTAGATGGCACCGGGGAGCTGTTTTTT
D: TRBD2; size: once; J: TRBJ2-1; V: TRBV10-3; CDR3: CAITLSGGGGNEQFF; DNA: TGTGCCATCACCCTTAGCGGGGGGGGAGGGAATGAGCAGTTCTTC
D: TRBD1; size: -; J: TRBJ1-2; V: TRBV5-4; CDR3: CASSLDGTGGRGYTF; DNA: TGTGCCAGCAGCTTGGACGGGACAGGGGGGCGGGGCTACACCTTC
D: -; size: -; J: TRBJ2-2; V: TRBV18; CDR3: CASSTRRGAPGELFF; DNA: TGTGCCAGCTCTACCCGCCGGGGGGCGCCCGGGGAGCTGTTTTTT
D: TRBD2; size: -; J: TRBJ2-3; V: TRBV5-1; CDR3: CASSLNFFGLAGSTDTQYF; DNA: TGCGCCAGCAGCTTGAATTTTTTTGGACTAGCGGGCAGCACAGATACGCAGTATTTT
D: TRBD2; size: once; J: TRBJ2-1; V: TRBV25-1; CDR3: CASGGTSGSYNEQFF; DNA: TGTGCCAGCGGAGGGACTAGCGGCTCCTACAATGAGCAGTTCTTC
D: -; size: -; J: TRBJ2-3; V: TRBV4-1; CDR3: CASSYVAGATDTQYF; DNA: TGCGCCAGCAGCTATGTCGCGGGGGCCACAGATACGCAGTATTTT
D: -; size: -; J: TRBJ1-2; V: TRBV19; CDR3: CASSIASANYGYTF; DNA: TGTGCCAGTAGTATTGCCTCAGCTAACTATGGCTACACCTTC
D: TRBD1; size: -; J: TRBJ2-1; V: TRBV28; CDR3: CASNTGTGNDEQFF; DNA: TGTGCCAGCAACACCGGGACAGGGAACGATGAGCAGTTCTTC
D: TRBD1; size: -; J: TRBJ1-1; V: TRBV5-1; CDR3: CASSIGQAAFDTEAFF; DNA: TGCGCCAGCAGCATAGGACAGGCGGCGTTCGACACTGAAGCTTTCTTT
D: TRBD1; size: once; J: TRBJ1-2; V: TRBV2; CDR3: CASQGTGDRYGYTF; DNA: TGTGCCAGCCAGGGAACAGGGGATCGCTATGGCTACACCTTC
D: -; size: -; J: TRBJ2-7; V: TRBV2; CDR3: CASGAGGLAAEEQYF; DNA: TGTGCCAGCGGGGCCGGGGGTCTCGCCGCGGAAGAGCAGTACTTC
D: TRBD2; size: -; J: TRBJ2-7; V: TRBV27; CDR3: CASSLFPPLAGRGHEQYF; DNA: TGTGCCAGCAGTTTATTTCCCCCGCTAGCGGGGCGAGGGCACGAGCAGTACTTC
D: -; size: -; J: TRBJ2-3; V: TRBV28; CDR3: CASIPSGSTDTQYF; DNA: TGTGCCAGCATACCCAGCGGGAGCACAGATACGCAGTATTTT
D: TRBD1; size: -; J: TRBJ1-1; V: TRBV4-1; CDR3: CASSQGQGANTEAFF; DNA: TGCGCCAGCAGCCAAGGACAGGGCGCGAACACTGAAGCTTTCTTT
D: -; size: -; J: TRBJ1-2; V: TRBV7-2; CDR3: CASSVGGGDYGYTF; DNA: TGTGCCAGCAGCGTAGGGGGGGGAGACTATGGCTACACCTTC
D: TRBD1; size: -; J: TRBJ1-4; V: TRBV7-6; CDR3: CASSRPDRGTGYEKLFF; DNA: TGTGCCAGCAGCCGACCCGACAGGGGAACGGGGTACGAAAAACTGTTTTTT
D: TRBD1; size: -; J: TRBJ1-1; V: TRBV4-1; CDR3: CASSHKITGGNTEAFF; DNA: TGCGCCAGCAGCCATAAGATTACAGGGGGTAACACTGAAGCTTTCTTT
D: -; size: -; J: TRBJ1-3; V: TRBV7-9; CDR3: CARGVGNTIYF; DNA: TGTGCCAGAGGAGTGGGAAACACCATATATTTT